These 8 T cell receptor beta chains share one sample of origin, sequenced in a study of blood T cell repertoires in COVID-19. The table came from immunoSEQ multiplex PCR; TCRdb's copy has only in-frame clones and leaves some out. Of 250,000 to 300,000 clones in the sample, approximately 91% were seen once. Sequencing was done on a sample of PBMCs or T cells enriched from blood (not recorded which). These TCRs come from a middle-aged woman with acute COVID-19.

V gene TRBV15 combines with J gene TRBJ1-2; 8 bases align to TRBD1. The CDR3 loop spans 19 amino acids. With V trimmed by 0 bases and J by 3 bases, 15 bases remained unmatched. The V gene's germline CDR1 is LNHNV and CDR2 YYDKDF (reference sequence). The CDR3 nucleotides are TGTGCCACCAGCAGAGATTCTGGGGAGCTTGGACAGGGCCACTATGGCTACACCTTC. As protein: CATSRDSGELGQGHYGYTF.

The chain employs TRBV5-1 and TRBJ1-1, with D uncertain. CDR1 and CDR2 from the germline V gene are SGHRS and YFSETQ. The CDR3 is 12 residues long. Trimming removed 7 bases from V and 1 base from J, with 8 bases in between. The CDR3 coding sequence is TGCGCCAGCCAGACGGGGAACACTGAAGCTTTCTTT. Translation gives CASQTGNTEAFF.

The chain employs TRBV5-1 and TRBJ2-3, with 8 nucleotides matching TRBD2. Trimming cost V 5 bases and J 3 bases; bases outside gene matches: 5. This CDR3 is 14 amino acids long. CDR1 is SGHRS and CDR2 is YFSETQ in the germline V gene. The CDR3: CASSSGGPTDTQYF. The CDR3 coding sequence is TGCGCCAGCAGTTCGGGAGGGCCAACAGATACGCAGTATTTT.

The rearrangement joins TRBV3-1 (or the pseudogene TRBV3-2) to TRBJ2-5, with a tentative D call TRBD1 (6 bases). Trimming pared 3 bases from V and 2 bases from J, leaving 7 bases between. Germline V gene lookup returns CDR1 LGHDT and CDR2 YNNKEL (reference sequence). The CDR3 runs 13 residues. The CDR3 sequence: CASSQGAQETQYF. CDR3 coding DNA: TGTGCCAGCAGCCAGGGGGCTCAAGAGACCCAGTACTTC.

This chain links TRBV2 with TRBJ2-7; D is perhaps TRBD1 (6 bases). The CDR3 is 17 amino acids. CDR1 is SNHLY, CDR2 FYNNEI, per germline. The ends were cut back, 3 bases at V and 4 bases at J, with 22 bases in the middle. CDR3 nucleotides: TGTGCCAGCAGTGATTCAGGGAGCTTCAACAGGGCTTACGAGCAGTACTTC. As protein: CASSDSGSFNRAYEQYF.

This chain connects TRBV11-2 to TRBJ2-5; maybe TRBD1 (6 bases). CDR3 length equals 15 residues. Germline CDR1 and CDR2: SGHAT and FQNNGV. Trimming shortened V by 6 bases and J by 5 bases, and 19 bases separated the two germline ends. For the CDR3, the DNA is TGTGCCAGCAGTTTTAGGGGTAACAGGGTTGAGACCCAGTACTTC. It encodes CASSFRGNRVETQYF.

This chain connects TRBV24-1 to TRBJ2-5; 10 nucleotides line up with TRBD1. V shed 3 bases, J shed 2 bases, and the junction held 5 bases outside the gene matches. The CDR3 spans 16 residues. CDR1 KGHDR and CDR2 SFDVKD come from the germline V gene. The CDR3 reads CATSDRTGGRQETQYF. Here the CDR3 DNA reads TGTGCCACCAGTGATAGGACAGGGGGAAGGCAAGAGACCCAGTACTTC.

The rearrangement links TRBV24-1 to TRBJ2-1; 9 bases match TRBD2. The V segment lost 4 bases and the J segment 8 bases; nucleotides outside the gene matches: 14. The CDR3 totals 17 residues. Germline V gene data show CDR1 as KGHDR and CDR2 as SFDVKD. DNA for the CDR3: TGTGCCACCAGTGAGTTTGGGACTAGCCCTGGGGGGGATGAGCAGTTCTTC. It codes for CATSEFGTSPGGDEQFF.